Presented here are 14 T cell receptor beta chains from one specimen sequenced in a study of CD8 T cells in ankylosing spondylitis. In TCRdb, the 5' RACE reads were re-called with MiXCR into one record per CDR3 protein. Counted here are roughly 180,000 distinct CDR3 sequences, more than 10% occurring once; the ten biggest clones make up approximately 15%. The sample taken for sequencing was blood, either unsorted or a sorted T cell fraction (not recorded which). Source of these receptors: a male donor with ankylosing spondylitis or in good health (not recorded which).

This clonotype showed up just a few times. This sequence joins TRBV7-8 and TRBJ2-1, with 13 positions matching TRBD2. Germline CDR1 SGHVS, CDR2 FQNEAQ. The V segment lost 1 base and the J segment 9 bases; nucleotides outside the gene matches: 15. The CDR3 sequence is 19 residues long. CDR3 loop: CASSLDLIRLAGGGGEQFF. DNA of the CDR3: TGTGCCAGCAGCTTAGACTTGATTCGACTAGCGGGAGGAGGGGGTGAGCAGTTCTTC. The variable domain in full, completed from reference TRBV7-8 and TRBJ2-1, reads GAGVSQSPRYKVAKRGQDVALRCDPISGHVSLFWYQQALGQGPEFLTYFQNEAQLDKSGLPSDRFFAERPEGSVSTLKIQRTQQEDSAVYLCASSLDLIRLAGGGGEQFFGPGTRLTVL.

V and J are TRBV30 and TRBJ1-4; the D is unclear. The germline V gene encodes CDR1 GTSNPN and CDR2 SVGIG (reference sequence). The CDR3 covers 14 residues. Between the trimmed V and J ends, which lost 3 bases and 7 bases, there was a span of 15 bases. The CDR3 DNA reads TGTGCCTGGAGCCCTTTTCCCCAGGTTGAAAAACTGTTTTTT. The encoded protein is CAWSPFPQVEKLFF.

Ten or more counts support this clonotype. This chain connects TRBV7-2 to TRBJ1-1, with D possibly matching TRBD1 (5 bases). V lost 4 bases, J lost 5 bases, and 17 bases lay in between. The V gene's germline CDR1 is SGHTA and CDR2 FQGNSA. This CDR3 is built from 15 residues. DNA for the CDR3: TGTGCCAGCAGCTACGACAGTGCGGGTGGAACTGAAGCTTTCTTT. Encoded protein: CASSYDSAGGTEAFF. The full variable domain, with the rest looked up from reference TRBV7-2 and TRBJ1-1, is GAGVSQSPSNKVTEKGKDVELRCDPISGHTALYWYRQSLGQGLEFLIYFQGNSAPDKSGLPSDRFSAERTGGSVSTLTIQRTQQEDSAVYLCASSYDSAGGTEAFFGQGTRLTVV.

V usage is TRBV29-1 and J usage is TRBJ1-4; no firm D call. V was clipped by 4 bases and J by 0 bases, with 9 bases between them. There are 14 residues in the CDR3. Per germline, CDR1 SQVTM and CDR2 ANQGSEA. This chain's CDR3 is CSVADGTTNEKLFF. For the CDR3, the DNA is TGCAGCGTTGCGGACGGTACAACTAATGAAAAACTGTTTTTT.

In this sample, this clonotype turned up many times. This rearrangement joins TRBV12-3 or TRBV12-4 to TRBJ2-3; D may correspond to TRBD1 or TRBD2 (5 bases each). The V end was cut by 5 bases, the J end by 9 bases, with 12 bases between. The CDR3 consists of 12 residues. In DNA form, the CDR3 reads TGTGCCAGCAGTCCGGGGCTGATAACGCAGTATTTT. Amino acid sequence: CASSPGLITQYF.

This chain links TRBV30 with TRBJ2-2; D remains ambiguous. The CDR3 is 14 amino acids. V was pared by 0 bases and J by 6 bases, with 11 bases between. Germline-derived CDR1 and CDR2 are GTSNPN and SVGIG (reference sequence). This chain's CDR3 is CAWSVHHIAGELFF. CDR3 in DNA: TGTGCCTGGAGTGTACACCACATTGCCGGGGAGCTGTTTTTT. Full variable domain (rest looked up from reference TRBV30 and TRBJ2-2): SQTIHQWPATLVQPVGSPLSLECTVEGTSNPNLYWYRQAAGRGLQLLFYSVGIGQISSEVPQNLSASRPQDRQFILSSKKLLLSDSGFYLCAWSVHHIAGELFFGEGSRLTVL.

J is TRBJ2-1 and V is TRBV21-1; the table's D call, TRBD1, has no DNA check behind it. TRBV21-1 represents a pseudogene. There are 13 residues in the CDR3. The CDR3 sequence is CASSPRGHNEQFF. DNA of the CDR3: TGTGCCAGCAGCCCGAGGGGTCACAATGAGCAGTTCTTC.

The chain combines TRBV29-1 with TRBJ1-1; D gene ambiguous. Germline lookup yields CDR1 SQVTM and CDR2 ANQGSEA. V lost 5 bases and J 0 bases, leaving 7 bases between the germline ends. The CDR3 loop spans 12 amino acids. The CDR3, as DNA: TGCAGCGTTCTGACGATGAACACTGAAGCTTTCTTT. Encoded protein: CSVLTMNTEAFF.

The chain has TRBV6-4 and TRBJ2-5; D is tentatively TRBD1 or TRBD2 (6 bases each). The V and J ends lost 6 bases and 5 bases respectively, with 19 bases between them. This CDR3 spans 15 amino acids. CDR1 and CDR2 from the germline V gene are MRHNA and SNTAGT. Here the CDR3 DNA reads TGTGCCAGCAGCCCTGCCGGGGACGGGGGCGAGACCCAGTACTTC. Protein sequence: CASSPAGDGGETQYF.

The J gene is TRBJ2-7, the V gene TRBV7-9; 11 positions agree with TRBD1. In germline, CDR1 is SEHNR, CDR2 FQNEAQ (reference sequence). V was pared by 5 bases and J by 0 bases, with 6 bases of the junction left unmatched. The CDR3 is 16 amino acids. For the CDR3, the DNA is TGTGCCAGCAGCAGTGCCGGGACAGGGGGCTCCTACGAGCAGTACTTC. Translating it yields CASSSAGTGGSYEQYF.

This chain links TRBV24-1 with TRBJ1-1, with D perhaps TRBD1 (6 bases). This CDR3 spans 14 amino acids. Trimming took 9 bases from V and 8 from J, leaving 21 bases between them. Germline-derived CDR1 and CDR2 are KGHDR and SFDVKD. CDR3: CATGRTEPFREAFF. CDR3 nucleotides: TGTGCCACCGGCAGGACAGAGCCCTTCAGGGAAGCTTTCTTT.

The rearrangement uses TRBV20-1 and TRBJ2-1; tentative D call: TRBD2 (5 bases). V dropped 6 bases and J dropped 7 bases, with 16 bases sitting between them. The CDR3 sequence is 13 residues long. Germline values: CDR1 DFQATT, CDR2 SNEGSKA (reference sequence). The CDR3 DNA reads as TGCAGTGCCCGAGGAGGATCGGGGAATGAGCAGTTCTTC. As protein: CSARGGSGNEQFF.

As regards this clonotype: This may come from a read error, since a much larger clone is one base off. J is TRBJ2-4 and V is TRBV7-9, with 7 nucleotides matching TRBD1. With V trimmed by 10 bases and J by 10 bases, 10 bases remained unmatched. The length of the CDR3 is 12 residues. Germline CDR1 SEHNR, CDR2 FQNEAQ (reference sequence). CDR3 loop: CAITGVGKIQYF. The CDR3 DNA reads TGTGCCATCACAGGGGTTGGGAAAATTCAGTACTTC.

This chain uses TRBV7-9 with TRBJ2-1; 12 bases agree with TRBD1. This CDR3 is built from 16 residues. Germline lookup yields CDR1 SEHNR and CDR2 FQNEAQ (reference sequence). V trimming: 2 bases; J trimming: 6 bases; junction bases outside the gene matches: 5. Here the CDR3 reads CASSLPGQGASNEQFF. In DNA, the CDR3 is TGTGCCAGCAGCTTACCGGGACAGGGGGCCTCCAATGAGCAGTTCTTC.